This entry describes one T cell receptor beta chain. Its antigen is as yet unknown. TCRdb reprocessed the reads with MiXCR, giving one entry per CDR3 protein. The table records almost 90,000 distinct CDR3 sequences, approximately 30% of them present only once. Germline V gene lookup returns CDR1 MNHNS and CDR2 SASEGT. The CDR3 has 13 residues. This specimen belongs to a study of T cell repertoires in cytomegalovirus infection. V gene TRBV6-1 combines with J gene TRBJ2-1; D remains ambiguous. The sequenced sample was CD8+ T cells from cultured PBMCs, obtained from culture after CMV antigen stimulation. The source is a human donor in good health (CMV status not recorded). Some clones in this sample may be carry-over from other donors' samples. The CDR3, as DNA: TGTGTTGTTTATAGAAACAGCAACAATGAGCAGTTCTTC. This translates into CVVYRNSNNEQFF.